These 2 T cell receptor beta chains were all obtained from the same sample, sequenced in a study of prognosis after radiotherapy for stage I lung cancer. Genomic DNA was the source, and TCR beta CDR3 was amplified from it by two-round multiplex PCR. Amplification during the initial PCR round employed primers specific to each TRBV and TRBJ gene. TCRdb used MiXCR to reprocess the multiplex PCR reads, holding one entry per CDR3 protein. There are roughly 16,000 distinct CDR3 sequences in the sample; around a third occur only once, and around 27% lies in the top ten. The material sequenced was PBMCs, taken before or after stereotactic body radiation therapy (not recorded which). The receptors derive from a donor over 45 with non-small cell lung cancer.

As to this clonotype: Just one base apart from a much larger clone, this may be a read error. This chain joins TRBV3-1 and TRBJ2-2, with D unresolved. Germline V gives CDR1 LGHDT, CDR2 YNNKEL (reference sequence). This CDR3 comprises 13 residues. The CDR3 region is CAGSQDHTGELFF. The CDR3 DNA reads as TGTGCCGGCAGCCAAGATCACACCGGGGAGCTGTTTTTT.

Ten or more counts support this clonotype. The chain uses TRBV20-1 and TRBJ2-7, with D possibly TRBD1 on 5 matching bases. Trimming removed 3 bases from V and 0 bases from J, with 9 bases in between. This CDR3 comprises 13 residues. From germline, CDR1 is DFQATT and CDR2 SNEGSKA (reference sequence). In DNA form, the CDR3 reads TGCAGTGCTAGGCACAGGTCCTCCTACGAGCAGTACTTC. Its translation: CSARHRSSYEQYF.